This T cell receptor (beta chain) was profiled in a study of OX40 agonist ivuxolimab in advanced cancers. Study information: In three patients, partial responses were observed, one with hepatocellular carcinoma and two with cutaneous melanoma.

Repertoires were generated with immunoSEQ multiplex PCR, while TCRdb's copy carries only in-frame clones and drops some. Among over 40,000 clones listed, 65% to 85% were seen once. Germline CDR1 and CDR2: SNHLY and FYNNEI. Trimming removed 6 bases from V and 5 bases from J; junction bases left unmatched: 8. The CDR3 runs to 14 residues. The V call is TRBV2, the J call TRBJ1-1; TRBD1 agrees at 8 bases. This TCR was sampled from an adult with an advanced solid tumor such as melanoma, head and neck, liver or kidney cancer. This specimen consisted of CD4+ or CD8+ T cells sorted from blood, obtained in a trial of the OX40 agonist ivuxolimab. CDR3 sequence (DNA): TGTGCCAGCAGAGAAAGACAGGGGATGACTGAAGCTTTCTTT. Amino acid sequence: CASRERQGMTEAFF. The whole variable domain, remainder taken from reference TRBV2 and TRBJ1-1, is EPEVTQTPSHQVTQMGQEVILRCVPISNHLYFYWYRQILGQKVEFLVSFYNNEISEKSEIFDDQFSVERPDGSNFTLKIRSTKLEDSAMYFCASRERQGMTEAFFGQGTRLTVV.